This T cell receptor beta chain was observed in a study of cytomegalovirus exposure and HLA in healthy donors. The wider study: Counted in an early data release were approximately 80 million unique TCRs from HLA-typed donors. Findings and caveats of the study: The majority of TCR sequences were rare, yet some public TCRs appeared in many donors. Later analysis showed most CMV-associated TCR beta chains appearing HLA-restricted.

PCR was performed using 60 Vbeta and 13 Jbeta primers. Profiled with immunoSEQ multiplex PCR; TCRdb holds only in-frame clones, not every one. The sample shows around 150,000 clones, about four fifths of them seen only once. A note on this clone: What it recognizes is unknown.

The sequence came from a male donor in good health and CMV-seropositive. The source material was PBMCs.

CDR3 protein: CASSKARTALNTEAFF. The CDR3 DNA is TGTGCCAGCAGCAAAGCGCGGACAGCCTTGAACACTGAAGCTTTCTTT. This sequence joins TRBV21-1 and TRBJ1-1; the D call of TRBD1 is as the table states it, not checked on the DNA. TRBV21-1 is listed as a pseudogene. The CDR3 runs to 16 residues.